The next 18 T cell receptor beta chains were all read from a single sample in a study of spatial heterogeneity in lung cancer. Noted time point: sample taken at primary tumor resection. Whole RNA obtained from tumor, nontumor lung or frozen PBMC underwent sequencing without sorting. MiXCR, run by TCRdb on the 5' RACE reads, gives a single entry per CDR3 protein. Here the sample spans about 38,000 distinct CDR3 sequences, 5.2% being singletons. This sample comprised PBMCs, obtained at surgery. These receptors came from a female donor with early-stage non-small cell lung cancer.

The rearrangement joins TRBV3-1 to TRBJ2-5; D gene unclear. V was pared by 1 base and J by 5 bases, with 5 bases between. CDR1 is LGHDT, CDR2 YNNKEL, per germline (reference sequence). The CDR3 contains 12 residues. The CDR3 sequence: CASSQGFETQYF. In DNA, the CDR3 is TGTGCCAGCAGCCAAGGCTTCGAGACCCAGTACTTC.

The chain uses TRBV19 and TRBJ2-1; D unresolved. V was pared by 7 bases and J by 5 bases, with 12 bases between. There are 13 residues in the CDR3. CDR1 is LNHDA and CDR2 is SQIVND in the germline V gene (reference sequence). The CDR3 DNA is TGTGCCAGTAACGACCTGAGCGACAATGAGCAGTTCTTC. It encodes CASNDLSDNEQFF.

This clonotype was detected many times. The chain joins TRBV4-3 to TRBJ1-2, with no clear D. V was cut by 0 bases and J by 4 bases, with 9 bases left in between. The CDR3 contains 14 residues. CDR1 and CDR2 from the germline V gene are LGHNA and YSLEER. This CDR3 reads CASSQEVASYGYTF. The CDR3 DNA sequence: TGCGCCAGCAGCCAAGAAGTGGCCAGCTATGGCTACACCTTC.

This clonotype appeared many times. The genes are TRBV11-1 and TRBJ2-3; the D call may be TRBD1 or TRBD2 (6 bases each). Trimming removed 5 bases from V and 6 bases from J, with 15 bases in between. CDR1 and CDR2 from the germline V gene are SGHAT and FQDESV (reference sequence). The length of the CDR3 is 14 residues. The CDR3 region is CASSPRRGADTQYF. Here the CDR3 DNA reads TGTGCCAGCAGCCCCAGGAGGGGGGCCGATACGCAGTATTTT.

This clonotype was counted at least ten times. The CDR3 bases are TGTGCCAGCAGTTTAGCGCAGGGGGGCGGGCAGTTCTTC. Its translation is CASSLAQGGGQFF. The chain has TRBV12-3 or TRBV12-4 and TRBJ2-1, with D perhaps matching TRBD1 (7 bases). CDR3 size: 13 residues. Trimming stripped 0 bases from V and 12 bases from J, with 12 bases between.

This clonotype has just a few counts. V usage is TRBV4-3 and J usage is TRBJ1-2; D is perhaps TRBD1 (6 bases). CDR1 and CDR2 from the germline V gene are LGHNA and YSLEER. Trimming pared 1 base from V and 7 bases from J, leaving 13 bases between. The CDR3 runs to 14 residues. CDR3 DNA: TGCGCCAGCAGCCAAGGGGGGGCCGGGGGTGGCTACACCTTC. It specifies CASSQGGAGGGYTF.

Many counts were recorded for this clonotype. The chain combines TRBV20-1 with TRBJ2-5; 9 positions agree with TRBD2. Losses at the gene ends were 4 bases for V and 4 bases for J; bases not matched to a gene: 4. Germline CDR1 DFQATT, CDR2 SNEGSKA (reference sequence). The CDR3 loop spans 13 amino acids. This chain's CDR3 is CSAKAGGGETQYF. CDR3 DNA sequence: TGCAGTGCTAAAGCGGGGGGTGGAGAGACCCAGTACTTC.

The J gene is TRBJ2-1, the V gene TRBV18; the match to TRBD1 covers 12 bases. There are 15 residues in the CDR3. Germline V CDR1 and CDR2: KGHSH, LQKENI. Trimming removed 4 bases from V and 5 bases from J; junction bases left unmatched: 3. Here the CDR3 DNA reads TGTGCCAGCTCACTTGGGACAGGGGGCCACAATGAGCAGTTCTTC. Amino acids: CASSLGTGGHNEQFF.

This clonotype has ten or more counts. The CDR3 here is CASSSGTGGTGELFF. In nucleotides, the CDR3 is TGTGCCAGCAGTTCCGGGACAGGGGGGACCGGGGAGCTGTTTTTT. This chain links TRBV12-3 or TRBV12-4 with TRBJ2-2, with TRBD1 matching over 11 bases. Trimming took 4 bases from V and 5 from J; bases not matched to a gene: 3. The length of the CDR3 is 15 residues.

This clonotype has a count of ten or more. The V call is TRBV18, the J call TRBJ2-4; possibly TRBD2 for D (5 bases). This CDR3 comprises 18 residues. V gave up 3 bases and J gave up 0 bases, with 18 bases separating them. Germline CDR1 KGHSH, CDR2 LQKENI. The CDR3 reads CASSPSKGLALAKNIQYF. CDR3 coding DNA: TGTGCCAGCTCACCGTCTAAAGGGCTAGCCTTAGCCAAAAACATTCAGTACTTC.

This clonotype was detected many times. V and J are TRBV7-2 and TRBJ2-3; D ambiguous. The CDR3 covers 11 residues. The germline gives CDR1 SGHTA, CDR2 FQGNSA. V lost 8 bases and J lost 4, with 7 bases in between. This CDR3 is CASGRADTQYF. In DNA form, the CDR3 reads TGTGCCAGCGGAAGGGCAGATACGCAGTATTTT.

In DNA, the CDR3 is TGTGCCAGCAGCTTAGCAGGGGGCGACGAGCAGTACTTC. Its protein product is CASSLAGGDEQYF. This chain joins TRBV7-9 and TRBJ2-7, with 7 bases lining up with TRBD1. Germline CDR1 is SEHNR and CDR2 is FQNEAQ (reference sequence). The CDR3 length is 13 residues. With 0 bases clipped from V and 5 bases from J, the junction kept 1 base outside the gene matches.

The chain is built from TRBV4-1 and TRBJ1-5, with a tentative D call TRBD1 (6 bases). Trimming removed 0 bases from V and 6 bases from J, with 12 bases in between. Germline-derived CDR1 and CDR2 are MGHRA and YSYEKL. The CDR3 has 15 amino acids. CDR3 loop: CASSQDGQGSQPQHF. The CDR3 DNA sequence: TGCGCCAGCAGCCAAGACGGCCAGGGGTCTCAGCCCCAGCATTTT.

This clonotype was seen at least ten times. This chain uses TRBV18 with TRBJ2-2; D gene unclear. The CDR3 sequence is 15 residues long. Germline values: CDR1 KGHSH, CDR2 LQKENI. Trimming left V 6 bases short and J 6 bases short, with 17 bases between. The CDR3: CASSLQSAAPGELFF. The CDR3, as DNA: TGTGCCAGCTCCCTACAGAGCGCCGCCCCCGGGGAGCTGTTTTTT.

The J gene is TRBJ2-1, the V gene TRBV30; 9 bases agree with TRBD2. This CDR3 spans 15 amino acids. Losses at the gene ends were 1 base for V and 6 bases for J; bases not matched to a gene: 7. Per germline, CDR1 GTSNPN and CDR2 SVGIG (reference sequence). Written as DNA, the CDR3 is TGTGCCTGGAGTGCCCCCAGGACTAGCGTCAATGAGCAGTTCTTC. This gives the protein CAWSAPRTSVNEQFF.

This clonotype was detected many times. V gene TRBV7-2 combines with J gene TRBJ2-3, with D possibly matching TRBD1 (7 bases). From germline, CDR1 is SGHTA and CDR2 FQGNSA. This CDR3 contains 16 residues. The ends were cut back, 1 base at V and 4 bases at J, with 15 bases in the middle. CDR3 sequence reads: CASSLGAGGFSDTQYF. Here the CDR3 DNA reads TGTGCCAGCAGCTTAGGGGCAGGGGGGTTTTCAGATACGCAGTATTTT.

This clonotype was observed at least ten times. The chain joins TRBV7-8 to TRBJ1-3, with 7 bases aligning to TRBD1. V lost 5 bases to trimming and J lost 4 bases; unmatched junction nucleotides: 5. The CDR3 spans 14 residues. Germline V gives CDR1 SGHVS, CDR2 FQNEAQ. CDR3 amino acids: CASSHRGSGNTIYF. The CDR3 coding sequence is TGTGCCAGCAGCCACAGGGGATCAGGAAACACCATATATTTT.

This clonotype has just a few counts. The rearrangement links TRBV7-9 to TRBJ1-1, with D possibly being TRBD1 (6 bases). CDR1 is SEHNR, CDR2 FQNEAQ, per germline (reference sequence). Trimming shortened V by 5 bases and J by 1 base, and 14 bases separated the two germline ends. The CDR3 loop spans 15 amino acids. The CDR3 spells CASSPRQGTNTEAFF. CDR3 DNA sequence: TGTGCCAGCAGCCCAAGGCAGGGGACGAACACTGAAGCTTTCTTT. Looking up the rest from reference TRBV7-9 and TRBJ1-1 gives the full variable domain: DTGVSQNPRHKITKRGQNVTFRCDPISEHNRLYWYRQTLGQGPEFLTYFQNEAQLEKSRLLSDRFSAERPKGSFSTLEIQRTEQGDSAMYLCASSPRQGTNTEAFFGQGTRLTVV.